Only a few counts were recorded for the clone carrying this T cell receptor beta chain. As yet, its antigen is unknown. The data belong to a study of identical twins. The study, taken as a whole, reports: Low generation probability was overrepresented in out-of-frame alpha sequences shared by twins.

The CDR3 runs 15 residues. V was pared by 4 bases and J by 1 base, with 13 bases between. The germline V gene has CDR1 MNHEY and CDR2 SMNVEV (reference sequence). In TCRdb, the 5' RACE reads were re-called with MiXCR into one record per CDR3 protein. Altogether fewer than 250,000 distinct CDR3 sequences are present, more than 15% being singletons, with the ten largest covering less than 45%. Separately, the same data were catalogued under a study of T cells expressing NK-cell markers. That work adds: Each of several donors carried dominant NKG2C+ clonotypes accounting for about 1.0-7.0% of CD8+ T cells.

Sequencing was done on a sample of CD8+ T cells sorted from blood. The chain has TRBV27 and TRBJ1-2; no clear D gene. The sequence derives from a woman between 18 and 30 years old in good health. The CDR3 DNA is TGTGCCAGCAGTTCAACGAGAGACTTTAACTATGGCTACACCTTC. This sequence encodes CASSSTRDFNYGYTF.